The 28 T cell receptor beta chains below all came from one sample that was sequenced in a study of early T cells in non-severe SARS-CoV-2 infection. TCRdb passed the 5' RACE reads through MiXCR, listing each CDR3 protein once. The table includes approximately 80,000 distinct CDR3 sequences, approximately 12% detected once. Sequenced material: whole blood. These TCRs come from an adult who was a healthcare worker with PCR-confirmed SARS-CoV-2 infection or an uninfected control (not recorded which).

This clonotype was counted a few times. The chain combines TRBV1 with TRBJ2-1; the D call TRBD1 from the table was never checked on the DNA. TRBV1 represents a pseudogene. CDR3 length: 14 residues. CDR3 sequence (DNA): TGCACCAGCAGCCAGGCCAGGGCGACCAATGAGCAGTTCTTC. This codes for CTSSQARATNEQFF.

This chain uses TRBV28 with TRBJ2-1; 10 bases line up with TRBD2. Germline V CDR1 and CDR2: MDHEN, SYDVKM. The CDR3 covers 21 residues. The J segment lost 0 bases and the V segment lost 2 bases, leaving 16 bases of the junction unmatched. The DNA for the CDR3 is TGTGCCAGCAGTTTACTTGGGGGGACTAGCGCGTTAGGGTCCTCCTACAATGAGCAGTTCTTC. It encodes CASSLLGGTSALGSSYNEQFF.

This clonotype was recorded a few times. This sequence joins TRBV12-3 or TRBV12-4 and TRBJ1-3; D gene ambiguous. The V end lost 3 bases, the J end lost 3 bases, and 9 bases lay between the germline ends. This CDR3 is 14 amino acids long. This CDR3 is CASSLVGFGNTIYF. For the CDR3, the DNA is TGTGCCAGCAGTTTGGTCGGATTTGGAAACACCATATATTTT.

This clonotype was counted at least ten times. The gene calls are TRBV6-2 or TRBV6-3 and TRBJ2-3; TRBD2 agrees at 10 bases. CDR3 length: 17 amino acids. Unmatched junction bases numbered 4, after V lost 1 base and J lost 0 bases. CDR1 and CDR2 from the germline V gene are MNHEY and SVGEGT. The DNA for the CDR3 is TGTGCCAGCAGTTACTGGCTAGCGGGAGAAAGCACAGATACGCAGTATTTT. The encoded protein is CASSYWLAGESTDTQYF.

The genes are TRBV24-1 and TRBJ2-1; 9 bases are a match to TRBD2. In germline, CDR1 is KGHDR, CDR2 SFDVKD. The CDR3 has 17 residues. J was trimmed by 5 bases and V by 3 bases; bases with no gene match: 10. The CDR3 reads CATSDPPYSGGHNEQFF. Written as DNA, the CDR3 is TGTGCCACCAGTGATCCACCCTATAGCGGGGGTCACAATGAGCAGTTCTTC.

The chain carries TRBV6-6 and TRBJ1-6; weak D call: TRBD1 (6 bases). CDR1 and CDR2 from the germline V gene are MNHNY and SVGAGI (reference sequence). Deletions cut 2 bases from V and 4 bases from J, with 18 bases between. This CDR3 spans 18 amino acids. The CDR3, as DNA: TGTGCCAGCAGTTACCCCCTCAGCCAGGGGCCATATAATTCACCCCTCCACTTT. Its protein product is CASSYPLSQGPYNSPLHF.

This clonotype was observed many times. This chain's CDR3 is CASTPGTRVDEQFF. DNA for the CDR3: TGTGCCAGCACCCCCGGCACTAGAGTCGATGAGCAGTTCTTC. The chain uses TRBV5-4 and TRBJ2-1, with D maybe TRBD2 (5 bases). The CDR3 is made up of 14 amino acids. V was trimmed by 6 bases and J by 8 bases, leaving 18 bases between them. From germline, CDR1 is SGHNT and CDR2 YYREEE (reference sequence).

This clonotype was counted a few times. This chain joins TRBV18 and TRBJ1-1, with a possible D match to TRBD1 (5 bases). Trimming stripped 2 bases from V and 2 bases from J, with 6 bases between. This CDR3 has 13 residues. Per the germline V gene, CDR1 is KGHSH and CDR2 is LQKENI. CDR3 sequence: CASSPGTNTEAFF. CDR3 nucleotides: TGTGCCAGCTCACCAGGGACTAACACTGAAGCTTTCTTT.

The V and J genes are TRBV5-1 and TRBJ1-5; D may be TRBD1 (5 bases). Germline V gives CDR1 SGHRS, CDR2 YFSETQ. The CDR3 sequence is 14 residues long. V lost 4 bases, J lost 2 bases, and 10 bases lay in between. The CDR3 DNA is TGCGCCAGCAGCATCGACAGCGGCAATCAGCCCCAGCATTTT. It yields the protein CASSIDSGNQPQHF.

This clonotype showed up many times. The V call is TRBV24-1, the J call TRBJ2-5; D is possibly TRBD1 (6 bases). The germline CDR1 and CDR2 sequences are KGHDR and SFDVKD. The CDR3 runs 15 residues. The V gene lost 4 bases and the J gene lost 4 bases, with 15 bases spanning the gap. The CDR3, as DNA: TGTGCCACCAGTGAGCTACAGGGTTCTGGAGAGACCCAGTACTTC. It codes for CATSELQGSGETQYF.

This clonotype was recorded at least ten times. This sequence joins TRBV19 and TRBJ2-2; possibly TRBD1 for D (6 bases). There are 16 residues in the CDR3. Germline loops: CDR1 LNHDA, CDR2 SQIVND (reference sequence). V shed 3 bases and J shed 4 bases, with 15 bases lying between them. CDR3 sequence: CASSMGHPRGTGELFF. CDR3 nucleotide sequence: TGTGCCAGTAGTATGGGACATCCGAGGGGCACCGGGGAGCTGTTTTTT.

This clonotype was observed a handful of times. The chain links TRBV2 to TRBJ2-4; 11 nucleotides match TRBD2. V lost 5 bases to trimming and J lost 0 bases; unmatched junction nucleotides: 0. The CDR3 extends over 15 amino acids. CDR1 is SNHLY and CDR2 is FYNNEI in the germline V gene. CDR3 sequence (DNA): TGTGCCAGCAGTACTAGCGGGGGAGCCAAAAACATTCAGTACTTC. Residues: CASSTSGGAKNIQYF.

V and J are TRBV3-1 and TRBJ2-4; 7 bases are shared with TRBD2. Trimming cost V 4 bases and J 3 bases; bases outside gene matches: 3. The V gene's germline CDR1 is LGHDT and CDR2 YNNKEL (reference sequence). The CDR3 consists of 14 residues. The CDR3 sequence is CASSLRDYKNIQYF. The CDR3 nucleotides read TGTGCCAGCAGCCTCCGGGACTACAAAAACATTCAGTACTTC.

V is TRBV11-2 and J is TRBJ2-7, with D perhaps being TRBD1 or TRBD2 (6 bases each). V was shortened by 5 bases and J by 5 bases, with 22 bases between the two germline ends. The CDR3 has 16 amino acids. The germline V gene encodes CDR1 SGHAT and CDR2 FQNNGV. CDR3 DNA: TGTGCCAGCAGCCCGAGGGGGGCAGGAAGGGGTCACGAGCAGTACTTC. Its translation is CASSPRGAGRGHEQYF.

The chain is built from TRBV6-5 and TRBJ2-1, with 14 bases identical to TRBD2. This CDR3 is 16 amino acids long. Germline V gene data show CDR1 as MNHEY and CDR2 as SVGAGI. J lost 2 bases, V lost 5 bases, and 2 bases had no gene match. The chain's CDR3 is CASSPGLAGAYNEQFF. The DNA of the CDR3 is TGTGCCAGCAGTCCGGGACTAGCGGGAGCCTACAATGAGCAGTTCTTC.

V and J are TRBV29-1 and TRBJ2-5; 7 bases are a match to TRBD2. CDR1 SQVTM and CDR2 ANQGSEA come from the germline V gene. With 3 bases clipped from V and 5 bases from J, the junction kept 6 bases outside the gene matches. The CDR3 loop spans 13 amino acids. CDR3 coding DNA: TGCAGCGTTGATGCGGGAGCCGAGGAGACCCAGTACTTC. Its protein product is CSVDAGAEETQYF.

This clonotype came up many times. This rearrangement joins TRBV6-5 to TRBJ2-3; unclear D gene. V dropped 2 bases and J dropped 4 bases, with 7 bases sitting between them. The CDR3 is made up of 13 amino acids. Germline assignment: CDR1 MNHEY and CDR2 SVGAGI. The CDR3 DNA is TGTGCCAGCAGTTACCCGGGTTCAGATACGCAGTATTTT. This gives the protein CASSYPGSDTQYF.

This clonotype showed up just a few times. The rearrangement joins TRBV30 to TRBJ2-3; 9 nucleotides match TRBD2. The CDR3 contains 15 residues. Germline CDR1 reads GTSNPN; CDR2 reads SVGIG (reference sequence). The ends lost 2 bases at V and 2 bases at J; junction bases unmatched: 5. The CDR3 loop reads CAWSPTSGYTDTQYF. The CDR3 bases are TGTGCCTGGAGTCCTACTAGCGGGTACACAGATACGCAGTATTTT.

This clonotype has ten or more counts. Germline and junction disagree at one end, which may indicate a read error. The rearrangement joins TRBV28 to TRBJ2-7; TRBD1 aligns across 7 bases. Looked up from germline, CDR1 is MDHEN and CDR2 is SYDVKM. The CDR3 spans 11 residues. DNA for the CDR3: TGTGCCAGCAGTCTAGGACAGGCCGCAAGCTTC. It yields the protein CASSLGQAASF.

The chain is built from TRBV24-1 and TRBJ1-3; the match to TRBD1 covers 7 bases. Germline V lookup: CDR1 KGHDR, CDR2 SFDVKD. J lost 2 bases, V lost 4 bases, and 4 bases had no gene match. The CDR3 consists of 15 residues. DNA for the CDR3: TGTGCCACCAGTGACCCTGGGACAGCTGGAAACACCATATATTTT. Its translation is CATSDPGTAGNTIYF.

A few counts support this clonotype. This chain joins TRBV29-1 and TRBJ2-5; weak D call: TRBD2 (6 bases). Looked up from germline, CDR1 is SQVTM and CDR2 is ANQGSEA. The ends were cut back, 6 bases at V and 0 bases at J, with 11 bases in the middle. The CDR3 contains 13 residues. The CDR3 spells CSVAGTDQETQYF. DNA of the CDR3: TGCAGCGTCGCGGGGACCGACCAAGAGACCCAGTACTTC.

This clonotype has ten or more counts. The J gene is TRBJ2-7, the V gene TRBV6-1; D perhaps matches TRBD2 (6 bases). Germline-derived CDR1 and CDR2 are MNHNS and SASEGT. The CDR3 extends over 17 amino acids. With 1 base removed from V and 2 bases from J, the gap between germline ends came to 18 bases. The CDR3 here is CASSEGRDGSPTYEQYF. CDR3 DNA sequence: TGTGCCAGCAGTGAAGGGCGAGACGGGAGCCCCACCTACGAGCAGTACTTC.

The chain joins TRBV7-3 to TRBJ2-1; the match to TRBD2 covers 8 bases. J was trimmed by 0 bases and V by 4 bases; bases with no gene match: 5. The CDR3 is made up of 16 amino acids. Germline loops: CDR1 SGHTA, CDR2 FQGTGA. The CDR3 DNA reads TGTGCCAGCAGCTCAGCGACTAGCGACTCCTACAATGAGCAGTTCTTC. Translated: CASSSATSDSYNEQFF.

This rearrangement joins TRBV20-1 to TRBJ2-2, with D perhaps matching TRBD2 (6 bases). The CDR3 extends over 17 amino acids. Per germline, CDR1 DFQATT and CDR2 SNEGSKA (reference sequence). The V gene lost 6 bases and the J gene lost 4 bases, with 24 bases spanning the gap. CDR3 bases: TGCAGTGCCGAGTTATCCCATAGCGGAGGTGGCACCGGGGAGCTGTTTTTT. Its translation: CSAELSHSGGGTGELFF.

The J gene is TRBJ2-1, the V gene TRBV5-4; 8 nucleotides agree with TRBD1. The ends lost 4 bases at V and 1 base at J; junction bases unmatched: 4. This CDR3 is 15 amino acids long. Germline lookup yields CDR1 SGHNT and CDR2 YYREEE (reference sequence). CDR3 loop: CASSVTGDSYNEQFF. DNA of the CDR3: TGTGCCAGCAGCGTGACAGGGGATTCCTACAATGAGCAGTTCTTC.

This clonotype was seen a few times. This CDR3 reads CASSSLAASWNEQFF. The CDR3 DNA sequence: TGTGCCAGCAGCTCCCTAGCGGCCTCCTGGAATGAGCAGTTCTTC. The rearrangement joins TRBV7-3 to TRBJ2-1; 7 positions match TRBD2. V shed 4 bases, J shed 7 bases, and the junction held 10 bases outside the gene matches. The germline CDR1 and CDR2 sequences are SGHTA and FQGTGA. The CDR3 is 15 residues long.

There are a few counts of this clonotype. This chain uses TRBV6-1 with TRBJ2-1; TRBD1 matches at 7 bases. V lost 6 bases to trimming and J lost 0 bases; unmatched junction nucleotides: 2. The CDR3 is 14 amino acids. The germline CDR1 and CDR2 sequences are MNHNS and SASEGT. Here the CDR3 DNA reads TGTGCCAGCAGGGGACAGTTCTCCTACAATGAGCAGTTCTTC. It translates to CASRGQFSYNEQFF.

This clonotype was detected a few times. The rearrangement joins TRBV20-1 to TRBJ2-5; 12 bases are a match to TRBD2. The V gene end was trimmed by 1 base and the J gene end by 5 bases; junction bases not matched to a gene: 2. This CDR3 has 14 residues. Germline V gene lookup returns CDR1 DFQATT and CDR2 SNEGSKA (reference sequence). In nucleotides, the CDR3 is TGCAGTGCTAGAGCTAGCGGGGGGGGTGAGACCCAGTACTTC. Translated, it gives CSARASGGGETQYF.